These 8 T cell receptor beta chains were sequenced from one sample in a study of CD8+ T cells in alopecia areata. Following RNA extraction, reverse transcription yielded cDNA that acted as the sequencing template. The repertoire was sequenced with immunoSEQ multiplex PCR; TCRdb's copy has only in-frame clones and lacks some. The sample includes about 200,000 clones, 58% of them seen just once. Documented treatment: oral pan-JAK inhibitor, 5-10 mg twice daily. The sequencing used CD4+ T cells sorted from blood, collected at week 24, from a patient treated with tofacitinib. All receptors come from a human donor with alopecia areata.

The rearrangement links TRBV27 to TRBJ1-1, with D uncertain. Germline CDR1 is MNHEY and CDR2 is SMNVEV (reference sequence). Deletions cut 6 bases from V and 11 bases from J, with 19 bases between. The CDR3 covers 13 residues. CDR3 residues: CASRRKVTSAAFF. For the CDR3, the DNA is TGTGCCAGCAGACGAAAGGTGACCTCCGCGGCTTTCTTT.

Comments on this clone: The same CDR3 can be traced to other DNA sequences in this sample. The chain employs TRBV5-1 and TRBJ2-2; D unclear. The germline V gene has CDR1 SGHRS and CDR2 YFSETQ. This CDR3 spans 12 amino acids. V dropped 3 bases and J dropped 2 bases, with 2 bases sitting between them. CDR3 sequence reads: CASSSNTGELFF. The CDR3 region has the DNA TGCGCCAGCAGCTCAAACACCGGGGAGCTGTTTTTT.

The chain employs TRBV29-1 and TRBJ2-5; no definite D call. Trimming took 5 bases from V and 0 from J, leaving 19 bases between them. The CDR3 consists of 16 residues. Germline CDR1 is SQVTM and CDR2 is ANQGSEA. The DNA of the CDR3 is TGCAGCGTTCAACCCGTTCCCCTGGAGTACCAAGAGACCCAGTACTTC. Protein product: CSVQPVPLEYQETQYF.

The genes are TRBV7-9 and TRBJ1-1; D is undetermined. Germline CDR1 and CDR2: SEHNR and FQNEAQ (reference sequence). The V gene lost 1 base and the J gene lost 4 bases, with 13 bases spanning the gap. This CDR3 is built from 15 residues. Written as DNA, the CDR3 is TGTGCCAGCAGCTTAGTACCTTCCCGAGGCACTGAAGCTTTCTTT. Translated: CASSLVPSRGTEAFF.

This sequence joins TRBV29-1 and TRBJ1-3, with no clear D. CDR3 length: 13 residues. The germline gives CDR1 SQVTM, CDR2 ANQGSEA. V was trimmed by 2 bases and J by 4 bases, leaving 9 bases between them. The CDR3 sequence: CSVERITGNTIYF. As DNA, the CDR3 is TGCAGCGTTGAACGAATCACCGGAAACACCATATATTTT.

This clone turned up a few times. V is TRBV7-2 and J is TRBJ2-1; D remains ambiguous. This CDR3 has 15 amino acids. Germline CDR1 is SGHTA and CDR2 is FQGNSA. V lost 8 bases, J lost 16 bases, and 30 bases lay in between. The CDR3 nucleotides are TGTGCCAGCGGAGAACGCGGAACGGCAACAAGCGACGCCTTCTTC. Translation: CASGERGTATSDAFF.

V is TRBV6-5 and J is TRBJ2-5; D gene unclear. This CDR3 is built from 11 residues. Germline CDR1 is MNHEY and CDR2 is SVGAGI. Trimming shortened V by 7 bases and J by 4 bases, and 7 bases separated the two germline ends. The CDR3 DNA reads TGTGCCAGCACCCCTGGAGAGACCCAGTACTTC. This gives the protein CASTPGETQYF.

The table lists this clone with a few counts. V usage is TRBV7-9 and J usage is TRBJ2-3; D uncertain. The CDR3 runs to 11 residues. V lost 3 bases to trimming and J lost 4 bases, with 2 bases between them. From germline, CDR1 is SEHNR and CDR2 FQNEAQ (reference sequence). In DNA, the CDR3 is TGTGCCAGCAGCTTGGCAGATACGCAGTATTTT. It codes for CASSLADTQYF.